This T cell receptor beta chain was found in a study of cytomegalovirus exposure and HLA in healthy donors. General study results and limits: The study labeled more than 150 TCR beta chains cytomegalovirus-associated. An assumption of roughly uniform sequencing depth across donors underlay the presence/absence analyses. Within a later analysis, the majority of CMV-associated TCR beta chains appeared HLA-restricted.

Regarding this clone: Its antigen is unknown.

The primer mix had 60 Vbeta and 13 Jbeta primers. The table came from immunoSEQ multiplex PCR; TCRdb's copy has only in-frame clones and leaves some out. The top ten clones hold around 4.9% of a sample with around 150,000 clones, roughly three quarters of them seen once. Germline-derived CDR1 and CDR2 are MNHNS and SASEGT. Trimming removed 0 bases from V and 4 bases from J; junction bases left unmatched: 4. The CDR3 extends over 15 amino acids. The origin of this receptor is a male donor in good health and CMV-seronegative. The chain is built from TRBV6-1 and TRBJ1-1; 8 bases are a match to TRBD1. Sequenced sample: PBMCs. The CDR3 nucleotides read TGTGCCAGCAGTGAAGCCCAGGGGGCCGGCACTGAAGCTTTCTTT. It specifies CASSEAQGAGTEAFF.